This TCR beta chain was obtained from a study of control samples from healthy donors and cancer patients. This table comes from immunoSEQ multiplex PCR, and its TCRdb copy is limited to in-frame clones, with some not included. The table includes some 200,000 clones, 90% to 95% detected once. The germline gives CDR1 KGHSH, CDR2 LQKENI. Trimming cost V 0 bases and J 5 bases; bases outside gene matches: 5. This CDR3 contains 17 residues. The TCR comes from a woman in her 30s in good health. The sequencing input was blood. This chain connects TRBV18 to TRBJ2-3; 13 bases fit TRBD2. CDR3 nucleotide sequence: TGTGCCAGCTCACCACCGGGACTAGCGGGGCCGGTAGATACGCAGTATTTT. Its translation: CASSPPGLAGPVDTQYF.